This TCR beta chain was obtained from a study of blood T cell repertoires in COVID-19. About the study: In each case, the material was cDNA or gDNA derived from T cells, B-cell-depleted T cells, or PBMCs.

Per the original methods: Reference gene primer amplification yielded estimated nucleated cell counts. Data came from immunoSEQ multiplex PCR; TCRdb stores just in-frame clones and leaves some out. V and J calls and clone size are as listed in that table; D and trimming were resolved from the DNA. The sample holds approximately 94,000 clones; 70% to 85% are singletons and the top ten take roughly 25%. The V segment lost 2 bases and the J segment 2 bases; nucleotides outside the gene matches: 4. There are 15 residues in the CDR3. In germline, CDR1 is SGDLS, CDR2 YYNGEE. The sample consisted of peripheral blood. The V call is TRBV9, the J call TRBJ2-1; 7 bases match TRBD2. The source is a man in his 60s with acute or convalescent COVID-19. The CDR3 DNA reads as TGTGCCAGCAGCGTTACCAGCGGGACCTACAATGAGCAGTTCTTC. It yields the protein CASSVTSGTYNEQFF.